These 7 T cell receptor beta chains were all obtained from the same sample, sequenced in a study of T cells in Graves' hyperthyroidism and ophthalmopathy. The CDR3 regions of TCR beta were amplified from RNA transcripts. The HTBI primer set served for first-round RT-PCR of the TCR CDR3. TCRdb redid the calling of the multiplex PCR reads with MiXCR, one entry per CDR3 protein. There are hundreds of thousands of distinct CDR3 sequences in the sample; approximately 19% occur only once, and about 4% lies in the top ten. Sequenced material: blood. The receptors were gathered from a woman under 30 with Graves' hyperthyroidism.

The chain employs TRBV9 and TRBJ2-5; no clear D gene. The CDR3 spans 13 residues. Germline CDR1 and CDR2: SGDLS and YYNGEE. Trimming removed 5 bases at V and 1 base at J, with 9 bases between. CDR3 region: CASSRWLQETQYF. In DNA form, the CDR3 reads TGTGCCAGCAGTCGATGGCTCCAAGAGACCCAGTACTTC.

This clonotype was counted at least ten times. CDR3 sequence reads: CASSQGTSGAETQYF. The DNA of the CDR3 is TGTGCCAGCAGCCAGGGGACCAGCGGAGCAGAGACCCAGTACTTC. The V gene is TRBV13, the J gene TRBJ2-5, with TRBD1 as a possible D gene (6 bases). V was cut by 5 bases and J by 4 bases, with 17 bases left in between. The germline V gene encodes CDR1 PRHDT and CDR2 FYEKMQ (reference sequence). The CDR3 sequence is 15 residues long.

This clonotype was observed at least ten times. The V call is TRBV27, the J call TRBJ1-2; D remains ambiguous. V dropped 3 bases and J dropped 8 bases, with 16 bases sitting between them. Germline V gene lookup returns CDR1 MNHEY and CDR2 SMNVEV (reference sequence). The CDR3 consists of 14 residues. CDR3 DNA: TGTGCCAGCAGTTTTATGGGCGGGGTATGGGGCTACACCTTC. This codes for CASSFMGGVWGYTF.

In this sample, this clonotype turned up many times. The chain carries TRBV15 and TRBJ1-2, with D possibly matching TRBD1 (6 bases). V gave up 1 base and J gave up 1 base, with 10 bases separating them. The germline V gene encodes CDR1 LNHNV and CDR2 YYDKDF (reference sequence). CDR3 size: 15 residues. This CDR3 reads CATSRGDTFNYGYTF. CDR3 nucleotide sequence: TGTGCCACCAGCAGAGGGGACACCTTTAACTATGGCTACACCTTC.

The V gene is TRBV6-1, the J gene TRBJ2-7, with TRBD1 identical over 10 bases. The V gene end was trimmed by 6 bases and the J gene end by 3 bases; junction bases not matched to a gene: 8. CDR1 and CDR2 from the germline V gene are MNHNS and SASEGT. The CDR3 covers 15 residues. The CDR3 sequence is CASRISGQGYYEQYF. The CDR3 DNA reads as TGTGCCAGCAGAATATCGGGACAGGGGTACTACGAGCAGTACTTC.

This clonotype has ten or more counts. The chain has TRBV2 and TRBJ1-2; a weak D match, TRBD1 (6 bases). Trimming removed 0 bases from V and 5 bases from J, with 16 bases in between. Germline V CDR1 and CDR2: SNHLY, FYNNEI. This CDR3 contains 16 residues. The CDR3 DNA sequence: TGTGCCAGCAGTGAAGCGAGAGGGGGGACGCTTTATGGCTACACCTTC. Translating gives CASSEARGGTLYGYTF. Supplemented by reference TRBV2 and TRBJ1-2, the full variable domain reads EPEVTQTPSHQVTQMGQEVILRCVPISNHLYFYWYRQILGQKVEFLVSFYNNEISEKSEIFDDQFSVERPDGSNFTLKIRSTKLEDSAMYFCASSEARGGTLYGYTFGSGTRLTVV.

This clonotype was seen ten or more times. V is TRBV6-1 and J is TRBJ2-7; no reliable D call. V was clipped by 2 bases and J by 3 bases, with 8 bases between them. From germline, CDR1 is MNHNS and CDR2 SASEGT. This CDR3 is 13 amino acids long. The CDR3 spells CASSEWNLYEQYF. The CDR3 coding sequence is TGTGCCAGCAGTGAATGGAACCTCTACGAGCAGTACTTC.